This T cell receptor (beta chain) was identified during a study of T-cell reconstitution after alpha-beta-depleted transplantation in children. This clonotype was seen ten or more times. The TCRbeta library was prepared with unique molecular identifiers. TCRdb re-analysed the PCR reads in MiXCR, keeping a single row per CDR3 protein. The sample gives 150,000 to 200,000 distinct CDR3 sequences, approximately 6.6% of which show up once; over 2.5% is in the top ten. The sample consisted of PBMCs from the stem cell graft donor, taken from the stem cell graft. This clonotype originated in a human donor who donated a stem cell graft to a child with Wiskott-Aldrich syndrome.

The CDR3 DNA reads TGCAGTGCTACACTAGCGGAGAAGGGCACAGATACGCAGTATTTT. Translating gives CSATLAEKGTDTQYF. V and J are TRBV20-1 and TRBJ2-3, with TRBD2 matching over 8 bases. With 4 bases clipped from V and 1 base from J, the junction kept 7 bases outside the gene matches. Germline V gives CDR1 DFQATT, CDR2 SNEGSKA (reference sequence). This CDR3 region has 15 residues.